These 2 T cell receptor beta chains were all obtained from the same sample, sequenced in a study of blood T cell repertoires in COVID-19. The method was immunoSEQ multiplex PCR; TCRdb's version includes in-frame clones alone and lacks a portion of them. The sample contains approximately 150,000 clones, about four fifths of which appear only once. What was sequenced was peripheral blood. The receptors here all came from a human donor in a cohort sampled during active COVID-19.

This chain uses TRBV18 with TRBJ2-3; TRBD2 agrees at 13 bases. Germline V gives CDR1 KGHSH, CDR2 LQKENI. The CDR3 is made up of 17 amino acids. V dropped 4 bases and J dropped 0; count of bases not matched to a gene: 4. CDR3 DNA sequence: TGTGCCAGCTCACTTGGGACTAGCGGGATTAGCACAGATACGCAGTATTTT. The encoded protein is CASSLGTSGISTDTQYF.

This rearrangement joins TRBV6-4 to TRBJ1-6, with D possibly TRBD1 on 5 matching bases. Trimming left V 2 bases short and J 10 bases short, with 12 bases between. There are 14 residues in the CDR3. The V gene's germline CDR1 is MRHNA and CDR2 SNTAGT. CDR3 in DNA: TGTGCCAGCAGTGACCAGGGTGGTAGATCACCCCTCCACTTT. It encodes CASSDQGGRSPLHF.